Presented here are 20 T cell receptor beta chains from one specimen sequenced in a study of T cells after yellow fever vaccination (dated by TCRdb to about 2019). This sample's treatment or condition label indicates: live attenuated yellow fever vaccine strain. Library construction relied on 5' RACE. Sequencer: Illumina HiSeq 2500. TCRdb reran the public reads through fastp at Q25 and MiXCR, keeping productive beta chains. Rows matching on CDR3 protein sequence are summarized as one entry with the most common DNA and genes. This sample gives around 31,000 distinct CDR3 sequences in total; roughly a tenth of them show up just once. The ten largest clones add up to 12% of the sample. Specimen: PBMCs, either bulk or a sorted T-cell subset (CD4+, CD8+, memory, or dextramer-sorted; not recorded which), collected more than 14 days after the first yellow fever vaccination. The receptors come from a man in his late teens or twenties who received the YFV17D yellow fever vaccine.

This clonotype was recorded at least ten times. J is TRBJ2-4 and V is TRBV2; TRBD1 might be the D (7 bases). Germline CDR1 and CDR2: SNHLY and FYNNEI. V was pared by 8 bases and J by 7 bases, with 15 bases between. The CDR3 has 13 residues. The CDR3 loop is CASGLAGGNIQYF. CDR3 DNA: TGTGCCAGCGGGCTGGCAGGGGGGAACATTCAGTACTTC.

This clonotype is categorized as medium-sized. The chain has TRBV12-3 or TRBV12-4 and TRBJ1-5; weak D call: TRBD1 (6 bases). This CDR3 spans 16 amino acids. Between the trimmed V and J ends, which lost 4 bases and 1 base, there was a span of 14 bases. The CDR3 reads CASSSQGRESNQPQHF. The DNA for the CDR3 is TGTGCCAGCAGTTCCCAGGGGAGGGAGAGCAATCAGCCCCAGCATTTT.

About this clonotype: This may stem from a read error, because a much larger clone lies one nucleotide away. The J gene is TRBJ2-3, the V gene TRBV7-9; D possibly corresponds to TRBD2 (5 bases). V was cut by 5 bases and J by 5 bases, with 14 bases left in between. CDR3 length: 14 residues. In germline, CDR1 is SEHNR, CDR2 FQNEAQ (reference sequence). CDR3 coding DNA: TGTGCCAGCAGCCCCGGACGAGAGGGAGATACGCAGTATTTT. Translating it yields CASSPGREGDTQYF. The full variable domain, in which reference TRBV7-9 and TRBJ2-3 provide the parts outside the CDR3, is DTGVSQNPRHKITKRGQNVTFRCDPISEHNRLYWYRQTLGQGPEFLTYFQNEAQLEKSRLLSDRFSAERPKGSFSTLEIQRTEQGDSAMYLCASSPGREGDTQYFGPGTRLTVL.

This clonotype was recorded many times. The V call is TRBV12-3 or TRBV12-4, the J call TRBJ2-3, with TRBD1 matching over 8 bases. V shed 5 bases and J 0 bases; nucleotides not matched to a gene: 7. The CDR3 has 16 residues. The CDR3 is CASSLDRQGSTDTQYF. The DNA of the CDR3 is TGTGCCAGCAGTCTCGATCGACAGGGGAGCACAGATACGCAGTATTTT.

In this sample, this clonotype turned up many times. J is TRBJ1-1 and V is TRBV2; a possible D gene is TRBD1 (5 bases). This CDR3 region has 12 residues. The V gene's germline CDR1 is SNHLY and CDR2 FYNNEI. The V end lost 8 bases, the J end lost 11 bases, and 18 bases lay between the germline ends. The CDR3 sequence: CASLPPGPLAFF. CDR3 coding DNA: TGTGCCAGCCTCCCTCCGGGACCCTTGGCTTTCTTT. Looking up the rest from reference TRBV2 and TRBJ1-1 gives the full variable domain: EPEVTQTPSHQVTQMGQEVILRCVPISNHLYFYWYRQILGQKVEFLVSFYNNEISEKSEIFDDQFSVERPDGSNFTLKIRSTKLEDSAMYFCASLPPGPLAFFGQGTRLTVV.

At least ten counts were recorded for this clonotype. The rearrangement joins TRBV5-1 to TRBJ2-6; D unresolved. V lost 3 bases, J lost 0 bases, and 4 bases lay in between. CDR3 length: 14 amino acids. Germline CDR1 reads SGHRS; CDR2 reads YFSETQ. This chain's CDR3 is CASSSVSGANVLTF. CDR3 DNA: TGCGCCAGCAGCTCCGTCTCTGGGGCCAACGTCCTGACTTTC.

This clonotype was detected many times. The chain carries TRBV20-1 and TRBJ1-2, with TRBD1 identical over 7 bases. Per germline, CDR1 DFQATT and CDR2 SNEGSKA (reference sequence). The junction had 8 bases not matched to a gene; V was cut back by 5 bases and J by 2 bases. This CDR3 is built from 14 residues. CDR3 amino acids: CSAPIDRENYGYTF. The CDR3 coding sequence is TGCAGTGCTCCCATCGACAGGGAGAACTATGGCTACACCTTC.

As for this clonotype: A much larger clone is a single base away; this may be a read error. The V gene is TRBV3-1, the J gene TRBJ2-1; 8 bases align to TRBD1. Trimming removed 2 bases from V and 6 bases from J; junction bases left unmatched: 3. The CDR3 sequence is 14 residues long. CDR1 and CDR2 (germline): LGHDT, YNNKEL (reference sequence). CDR3 residues: CASSQTGGCNEQFF. The CDR3 DNA is TGTGCCAGCAGCCAAACAGGGGGATGCAATGAGCAGTTCTTC.

Ten or more counts support this clonotype. CDR3 nucleotides: TGTGCCAGCTCAGCCGGACAGGGGGACTATGGCTACACCTTC. Protein: CASSAGQGDYGYTF. The chain recombines TRBV18 with TRBJ1-2, with 10 bases identical to TRBD1. The CDR3 is made up of 14 amino acids. In germline, CDR1 is KGHSH, CDR2 LQKENI. With V trimmed by 5 bases and J by 3 bases, 3 bases remained unmatched.

Turning to this clonotype: A junction end diverges from the germline sequence, so it may reflect a read error. V gene TRBV20-1 combines with J gene TRBJ2-7; 9 positions match TRBD1. The CDR3 is made up of 20 amino acids. The germline gives CDR1 DFQATT, CDR2 SNEGSKA (reference sequence). In DNA form, the CDR3 reads TGCTGTGCTAGAGATCGCTTTTCGGGACAGGGATATCCTAGCTCCTACGAGCAGTACTTC. This gives the protein CCARDRFSGQGYPSSYEQYF.

This clonotype was counted many times. The chain couples TRBV10-3 to TRBJ2-1; 10 bases map to TRBD2. This CDR3 region has 14 residues. The V gene's germline CDR1 is ENHRY and CDR2 SYGVKD. V lost 8 bases and J lost 3; bases outside the gene matches: 4. The CDR3 loop is CAIGAGGYYNEQFF. The CDR3 DNA reads TGTGCCATCGGAGCGGGGGGGTACTACAATGAGCAGTTCTTC.

This clonotype has at least ten counts. The genes are TRBV24-1 and TRBJ2-5, with 8 bases fitting TRBD1. V trimming: 4 bases; J trimming: 5 bases; junction bases outside the gene matches: 5. The CDR3 length is 14 residues. Germline CDR1 and CDR2: KGHDR and SFDVKD. The CDR3 protein is CATSDPRGLETQYF. The DNA of the CDR3 is TGTGCCACCAGTGACCCCAGGGGGCTGGAGACCCAGTACTTC.

This clonotype was seen repeatedly, ten times or more. The chain couples TRBV7-2 to TRBJ1-2; 10 positions agree with TRBD1. CDR3 length: 14 residues. Trimming removed 4 bases from V and 8 bases from J; junction bases left unmatched: 7. Germline V lookup: CDR1 SGHTA, CDR2 FQGNSA. The CDR3 DNA reads as TGTGCCAGCAGCTCGCGACAGGGGGCTGGAGGCTACACCTTC. Protein product: CASSSRQGAGGYTF.

About this clonotype itself: A much larger clone lies a single base off, so this may be a read error. This chain links TRBV12-3 or TRBV12-4 with TRBJ2-5; 10 nucleotides agree with TRBD1. V lost 4 bases to trimming and J lost 6 bases; unmatched junction nucleotides: 8. This CDR3 contains 15 residues. The CDR3 spells CASSSPGQGMKTQYF. The CDR3 nucleotides are TGTGCCAGCAGTTCGCCGGGACAGGGGATGAAGACCCAGTACTTC.

This clonotype was observed many times. The rearrangement joins TRBV4-2 to TRBJ1-5; D is unclear. Germline V gene lookup returns CDR1 LGHNA and CDR2 YNFKEQ. Trimming took 4 bases from V and 3 from J, leaving 13 bases between them. The CDR3 consists of 15 residues. CDR3 loop: CASSPTPSDNQPQHF. DNA for the CDR3: TGTGCCAGCAGCCCTACTCCGTCCGACAATCAGCCCCAGCATTTT.

As for this clonotype: A much larger clone lies one base from this, so it may be a read error. V is TRBV7-8 and J is TRBJ1-2; D unresolved. This CDR3 has 13 amino acids. Germline V gives CDR1 SGHVS, CDR2 FQNEAQ. V lost 2 bases to trimming and J lost 8 bases, with 12 bases between them. The DNA for the CDR3 is TGTGCCAGCAGCTTAAACTGGGTTGTCGGCTACACCTTC. Translating gives CASSLNWVVGYTF.

This clonotype has ten or more counts. The genes are TRBV7-6 and TRBJ1-4; 7 bases agree with TRBD1. V gave up 5 bases and J gave up 7 bases; unmatched junction bases: 10. Germline V gene sequence: CDR1 SGHVS, CDR2 FNYEAQ. The CDR3 sequence is 15 residues long. The CDR3: CASSRNRDSSEKLFF. CDR3 DNA: TGTGCCAGCAGCCGCAACCGGGACAGTAGTGAAAAACTGTTTTTT.

In its sample, this clonotype was seen many times. CDR3 nucleotides: TGTGCCAGCAGCCAAGGACAGCCGAACACTGAAGCTTTCTTT. Translated: CASSQGQPNTEAFF. The V call is TRBV3-1, the J call TRBJ1-1, with TRBD1 as a possible D gene (5 bases). This CDR3 contains 14 residues. The germline V gene encodes CDR1 LGHDT and CDR2 YNNKEL (reference sequence). The ends were cut back, 1 base at V and 1 base at J, with 7 bases in the middle. Complete variable domain (other parts from reference TRBV3-1 and TRBJ1-1): DTAVSQTPKYLVTQMGNDKSIKCEQNLGHDTMYWYKQDSKKFLKIMFSYNNKELIINETVPNRFSPKSPDKAHLNLHINSLELGDSAVYFCASSQGQPNTEAFFGQGTRLTVV.

At least ten counts were recorded for this clonotype. This chain uses TRBV4-1 with TRBJ2-4, with 7 bases lining up with TRBD2. J lost 9 bases, V lost 0 bases, and 8 bases had no gene match. CDR1 is MGHRA, CDR2 YSYEKL, per germline. The CDR3 runs 15 residues. CDR3 amino acids: CASSQDNLLARIQYF. CDR3 DNA sequence: TGCGCCAGCAGCCAAGATAATCTACTAGCGCGCATTCAGTACTTC.

This clonotype has at least ten counts. CDR3 residues: CASSPYYNNEQFF. The CDR3 DNA reads TGTGCCAGCAGCCCCTACTATAACAATGAGCAGTTCTTC. The rearrangement joins TRBV5-6 to TRBJ2-1, with unresolved D. This CDR3 contains 13 residues. Germline V gene data show CDR1 as SGHDT and CDR2 as YYEEEE. Trimming pared 4 bases from V and 5 bases from J, leaving 10 bases between.